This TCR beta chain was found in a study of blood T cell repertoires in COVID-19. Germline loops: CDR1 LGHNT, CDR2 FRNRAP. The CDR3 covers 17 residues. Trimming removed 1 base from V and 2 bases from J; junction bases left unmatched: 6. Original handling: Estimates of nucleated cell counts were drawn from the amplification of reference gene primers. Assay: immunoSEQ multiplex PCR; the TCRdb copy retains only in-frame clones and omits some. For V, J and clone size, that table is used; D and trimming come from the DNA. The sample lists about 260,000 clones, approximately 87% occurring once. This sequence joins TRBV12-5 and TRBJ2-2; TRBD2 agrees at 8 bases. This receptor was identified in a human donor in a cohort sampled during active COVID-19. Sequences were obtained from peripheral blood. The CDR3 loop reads CASGLGIAGSNTGELFF. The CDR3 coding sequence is TGTGCTAGTGGTTTGGGGATAGCGGGGAGCAACACCGGGGAGCTGTTTTTT.